This entry lists 32 T cell receptor beta chains sequenced from one sample in a study of shared clonotypes between healthy human individuals. It was CD45RO-negative cells, positively selected for CCR7, that made up naive CD8 cells, with terminally differentiated effector memory CD45RA+ cells excluded. Repertoires were generated with immunoSEQ multiplex PCR, while TCRdb's copy carries only in-frame clones and drops some. The table shows hundreds of thousands of clones, with 96% occurring only once. Sequencing was carried out using naive CD8+ T cells sorted from blood. These receptors were obtained from a woman younger than 45 in good health.

V and J are TRBV28 and TRBJ2-2; possibly TRBD2 for D (6 bases). Germline CDR1 MDHEN, CDR2 SYDVKM. V lost 4 bases and J lost 4, with 10 bases in between. There are 14 residues in the CDR3. The CDR3 region has the DNA TGTGCCAGCAGTTACGCGGGGCTCACCGGGGAGCTGTTTTTT. Its translation is CASSYAGLTGELFF.

The V call is TRBV5-1, the J call TRBJ1-2; D may be TRBD1 (6 bases). This CDR3 has 15 residues. V dropped 2 bases and J dropped 8 bases, with 19 bases sitting between them. CDR1 and CDR2 from the germline V gene are SGHRS and YFSETQ. CDR3 DNA: TGCGCCAGCAGCTTATCTACCGGGACAAAGTTCGGCTACACCTTC. This codes for CASSLSTGTKFGYTF.

The rearrangement links TRBV5-1 to TRBJ2-7; 7 bases fit TRBD2. Trimming took 4 bases from V and 0 from J; bases not matched to a gene: 13. CDR3 length: 17 residues. The V gene's germline CDR1 is SGHRS and CDR2 YFSETQ. CDR3 amino acids: CASSETSETTLSYEQYF. In DNA, the CDR3 is TGCGCCAGCAGCGAAACTAGCGAGACGACCCTCTCCTACGAGCAGTACTTC.

The chain is built from TRBV6-6 and TRBJ2-3; weak D call: TRBD2 (6 bases). V lost 2 bases and J lost 4, with 10 bases in between. The CDR3 spans 14 residues. Germline lookup yields CDR1 MNHNY and CDR2 SVGAGI (reference sequence). The CDR3 DNA is TGTGCCAGCAGTTACGGCGGGATCCCAGATACGCAGTATTTT. Translation: CASSYGGIPDTQYF.

The genes are TRBV21-1 and TRBJ2-5. TRBV21-1 represents a pseudogene. This CDR3 contains 12 residues. This CDR3 reads CASSKAEETQYF. In DNA, the CDR3 is TGTGCCAGCAGCAAAGCGGAAGAGACCCAGTACTTC.

The V and J genes are TRBV6-6 and TRBJ1-1, with D unclear. V lost 6 bases, J lost 5 bases, and 13 bases lay in between. This CDR3 spans 13 amino acids. Germline assignment: CDR1 MNHNY and CDR2 SVGAGI (reference sequence). For the CDR3, the DNA is TGTGCCAGCAGCCCGACATCTCCAACTGAAGCTTTCTTT. Its protein is CASSPTSPTEAFF.

This chain uses TRBV27 with TRBJ2-7; TRBD1 is a possible D gene (5 bases). This CDR3 spans 14 amino acids. Trimming left V 2 bases short and J 0 bases short, with 8 bases between. From germline, CDR1 is MNHEY and CDR2 SMNVEV (reference sequence). CDR3 in amino acids: CASSLDSYSYEQYF. For the CDR3, the DNA is TGTGCCAGCAGTTTAGACAGCTACTCCTACGAGCAGTACTTC.

The chain carries TRBV7-9 and TRBJ2-5; D gene uncertain. CDR3 length: 14 residues. The V end lost 1 base, the J end lost 0 bases, and 6 bases lay between the germline ends. CDR1 is SEHNR, CDR2 FQNEAQ, per germline (reference sequence). CDR3 sequence: CASSLEVHQETQYF. The CDR3 bases are TGTGCCAGCAGCTTAGAAGTACACCAAGAGACCCAGTACTTC.

The chain recombines TRBV5-6 with TRBJ2-2; D remains ambiguous. The length of the CDR3 is 13 residues. V shed 1 base and J shed 5 bases, with 6 bases lying between them. Germline V gene data show CDR1 as SGHDT and CDR2 as YYEEEE. Here the CDR3 reads CASSLLMTGELFF. DNA of the CDR3: TGTGCCAGCAGCTTGTTGATGACCGGGGAGCTGTTTTTT.

This chain joins TRBV5-1 and TRBJ1-4; D gene uncertain. The CDR3 is 14 amino acids. CDR1 is SGHRS and CDR2 is YFSETQ in the germline V gene. The ends were cut back, 0 bases at V and 5 bases at J, with 8 bases in the middle. CDR3 DNA sequence: TGCGCCAGCAGCTTGGCCAAGGAGAATGAAAAACTGTTTTTT. Translated: CASSLAKENEKLFF.

This clone has just one count. J is TRBJ2-1 and V is TRBV4-1, with TRBD2 matching over 7 bases. The V gene's germline CDR1 is MGHRA and CDR2 YSYEKL. Trimming cost V 1 base and J 4 bases; bases outside gene matches: 7. The CDR3 extends over 16 amino acids. The CDR3 spells CASSQVRGSRYNEQFF. The CDR3 DNA sequence: TGCGCCAGCAGCCAAGTACGCGGGAGTCGATACAATGAGCAGTTCTTC.

This chain links TRBV9 with TRBJ2-3, with 9 bases aligning to TRBD1. Germline V gene lookup returns CDR1 SGDLS and CDR2 YYNGEE. V lost 4 bases and J lost 4; bases outside the gene matches: 7. CDR3 size: 15 residues. In nucleotides, the CDR3 is TGTGCCAGCAGCCCTCTGGACAGGGGTTCAGATACGCAGTATTTT. The encoded protein is CASSPLDRGSDTQYF.

V gene TRBV4-1 combines with J gene TRBJ1-1; D unresolved. The CDR3 has 13 residues. Germline CDR1 and CDR2: MGHRA and YSYEKL. The V end was cut by 4 bases, the J end by 1 base, with 7 bases between. CDR3 in amino acids: CASSRGRNTEAFF. The CDR3 nucleotides read TGCGCCAGCAGCCGCGGGAGGAACACTGAAGCTTTCTTT.

The chain joins TRBV4-2 to TRBJ2-7, with D uncertain. Trimming took off 5 bases at V and 0 bases at J, with 11 bases between the two ends. Germline V gene sequence: CDR1 LGHNA, CDR2 YNFKEQ. The CDR3 extends over 14 amino acids. CDR3 sequence reads: CASSNGLSSYEQYF. CDR3 nucleotide sequence: TGTGCCAGCAGCAACGGCCTTAGCTCCTACGAGCAGTACTTC.

The chain recombines TRBV4-1 with TRBJ2-7, with D uncertain. Germline loops: CDR1 MGHRA, CDR2 YSYEKL. V lost 2 bases and J 4 bases, leaving 12 bases between the germline ends. The CDR3 extends over 14 amino acids. The CDR3 is CASSQLLDYYEQYF. CDR3 coding DNA: TGCGCCAGCAGCCAACTCTTAGATTATTACGAGCAGTACTTC.

The chain links TRBV9 to TRBJ2-7; 8 bases map to TRBD2. The CDR3 runs 16 residues. Germline CDR1 SGDLS, CDR2 YYNGEE. V was clipped by 0 bases and J by 5 bases; unmatched bases: 10. CDR3 in amino acids: CASSVESGGALNEQYF. CDR3 nucleotides: TGTGCCAGCAGCGTAGAGTCGGGAGGGGCCCTGAACGAGCAGTACTTC.

This chain links TRBV27 with TRBJ2-2; D unclear. Trimming took off 4 bases at V and 5 bases at J, with 11 bases between the two ends. The CDR3 has 14 residues. Germline assignment: CDR1 MNHEY and CDR2 SMNVEV (reference sequence). The CDR3 region is CASSYTPLTGELFF. CDR3 DNA: TGTGCCAGCAGTTATACCCCATTGACCGGGGAGCTGTTTTTT.

The genes are TRBV7-6 and TRBJ1-6; no firm D call. CDR3 length: 13 amino acids. Germline CDR1 SGHVS, CDR2 FNYEAQ. The germline V and J ends were trimmed by 0 bases and 7 bases, with 4 bases remaining between them. CDR3 loop: CASSLAGNSPLHF. DNA for the CDR3: TGTGCCAGCAGCTTAGCGGGCAATTCACCCCTCCACTTT. Supplemented by reference TRBV7-6 and TRBJ1-6, the full variable domain reads GAGVSQSPRYKVTKRGQDVALRCDPISGHVSLYWYRQALGQGPEFLTYFNYEAQQDKSGLPNDRFSAERPEGSISTLTIQRTEQRDSAMYRCASSLAGNSPLHFGNGTRLTVT.

CDR3 loop: CAWRGTEGQGNGYGYTF. For the CDR3, the DNA is TGTGCCTGGAGAGGAACCGAAGGACAGGGAAATGGCTATGGCTACACCTTC. This chain joins TRBV30 and TRBJ1-2; TRBD1 aligns across 8 bases. Germline CDR1 reads GTSNPN; CDR2 reads SVGIG (reference sequence). The J segment lost 4 bases and the V segment lost 3 bases, leaving 16 bases of the junction unmatched. The CDR3 is 17 amino acids.

The rearrangement uses TRBV19 and TRBJ2-1; D might be TRBD2 (5 bases). There are 14 residues in the CDR3. Germline CDR1 is LNHDA and CDR2 is SQIVND (reference sequence). The germline V and J ends were trimmed by 4 bases and 3 bases, with 10 bases remaining between them. DNA of the CDR3: TGTGCCAGTAGTAATAGACGGGACTACAATGAGCAGTTCTTC. Translation gives CASSNRRDYNEQFF.

The chain employs TRBV27 and TRBJ2-7; D call uncertain. V was pared by 8 bases and J by 0 bases, with 11 bases between. The CDR3 contains 13 residues. Germline V gene data show CDR1 as MNHEY and CDR2 as SMNVEV (reference sequence). The CDR3 DNA reads TGTGCCAGCCGTGACAAGTACTCCTACGAGCAGTACTTC. This encodes CASRDKYSYEQYF.

This chain joins TRBV6-6 and TRBJ2-7; TRBD2 is a possible D gene (6 bases). This CDR3 is built from 16 residues. Germline V gene sequence: CDR1 MNHNY, CDR2 SVGAGI (reference sequence). V was cut by 4 bases and J by 2 bases, with 18 bases left in between. The CDR3 protein is CASSSRPLAEPYEQYF. The CDR3, as DNA: TGTGCCAGCAGTTCTCGCCCACTAGCAGAACCCTACGAGCAGTACTTC.

The gene calls are TRBV7-9 and TRBJ1-1; the D gene is possibly TRBD1 (5 bases). The V and J ends lost 5 bases and 4 bases respectively, with 14 bases between them. Germline V gene lookup returns CDR1 SEHNR and CDR2 FQNEAQ (reference sequence). The CDR3 extends over 14 amino acids. The CDR3 reads CASSPREFPTEAFF. The CDR3 bases are TGTGCCAGCAGCCCCAGGGAATTCCCCACTGAAGCTTTCTTT.

The V and J genes are TRBV6-5 and TRBJ2-1, with unresolved D. Trimming stripped 5 bases from V and 8 bases from J, with 13 bases between. The CDR3 length is 13 residues. Germline values: CDR1 MNHEY, CDR2 SVGAGI. The CDR3 loop reads CASSPLGGDEQFF. CDR3 in DNA: TGTGCCAGCAGTCCCCTGGGCGGCGATGAGCAGTTCTTC.

This sequence joins TRBV28 and TRBJ1-6; D unresolved. This CDR3 is 12 amino acids long. The V gene's germline CDR1 is MDHEN and CDR2 SYDVKM. V lost 5 bases to trimming and J lost 5 bases, with 4 bases between them. The CDR3 nucleotides are TGTGCCAGCAGTCCAGATAATTCACCCCTCCACTTT. This sequence encodes CASSPDNSPLHF.

This chain connects TRBV5-4 to TRBJ2-5; D remains unclear. The CDR3 is made up of 14 amino acids. V was shortened by 1 base and J by 4 bases, with 11 bases between the two germline ends. Germline V gene data show CDR1 as SGHNT and CDR2 as YYREEE (reference sequence). The DNA of the CDR3 is TGTGCCAGCAGCTTGTCGTGGGCCTTAGAGACCCAGTACTTC. This gives the protein CASSLSWALETQYF.

CDR3 in amino acids: CASTRKNTEAFF. The CDR3 bases are TGTGCCAGTACGAGAAAGAACACTGAAGCTTTCTTT. V gene TRBV19 combines with J gene TRBJ1-1; D call uncertain. This CDR3 contains 12 residues. CDR1 and CDR2 from the germline V gene are LNHDA and SQIVND (reference sequence). Trimming removed 7 bases from V and 1 base from J, with 7 bases in between.

The V call is TRBV4-2, the J call TRBJ2-3, with unresolved D. With 4 bases removed from V and 2 bases from J, the gap between germline ends came to 7 bases. This CDR3 spans 13 amino acids. The V gene's germline CDR1 is LGHNA and CDR2 YNFKEQ. The CDR3 here is CASSRTPTDTQYF. CDR3 coding DNA: TGTGCCAGCAGCCGCACCCCCACAGATACGCAGTATTTT.

The rearrangement uses TRBV5-1 and TRBJ2-7; the D call may be TRBD1 or TRBD2 (5 bases each). V gave up 4 bases and J gave up 3 bases, with 11 bases separating them. The CDR3 runs to 13 residues. CDR1 is SGHRS and CDR2 is YFSETQ in the germline V gene. The CDR3 DNA reads TGCGCCAGCAGCCGGGGCTTCCTCTACGAGCAGTACTTC. Translating it yields CASSRGFLYEQYF. Filled out from reference TRBV5-1 and TRBJ2-7, the complete variable domain reads KAGVTQTPRYLIKTRGQQVTLSCSPISGHRSVSWYQQTPGQGLQFLFEYFSETQRNKGNFPGRFSGRQFSNSRSEMNVSTLELGDSALYLCASSRGFLYEQYFGPGTRLTVT.

Concerning this clone: Other DNA variants within this sample encode the same CDR3. The V call is TRBV28, the J call TRBJ2-3; TRBD2 matches 9 bases. The germline gives CDR1 MDHEN, CDR2 SYDVKM. The CDR3 is made up of 16 amino acids. V shed 5 bases and J 2 bases; nucleotides not matched to a gene: 8. For the CDR3, the DNA is TGTGCCAGCAGTCCCCGGCTAGCGGGATTCACAGATACGCAGTATTTT. Its translation: CASSPRLAGFTDTQYF.

Remarks on this clone: Other DNA sequences of this sample code for an identical CDR3. This chain connects TRBV27 to TRBJ2-7; no reliable D call. The CDR3 loop spans 13 amino acids. With 2 bases removed from V and 2 bases from J, the gap between germline ends came to 7 bases. Germline V gene sequence: CDR1 MNHEY, CDR2 SMNVEV (reference sequence). Here the CDR3 reads CASSLGPTYEQYF. As DNA, the CDR3 is TGTGCCAGCAGTTTAGGACCAACCTACGAGCAGTACTTC.

This clone was found once. The chain has TRBV28 and TRBJ2-5; D possibly corresponds to TRBD1 (5 bases). The CDR3 is 13 residues long. V gave up 7 bases and J gave up 6 bases, with 15 bases separating them. Germline CDR1 is MDHEN and CDR2 is SYDVKM. CDR3 amino acids: CASNQGFGKTQYF. CDR3 sequence (DNA): TGTGCCAGCAACCAGGGTTTTGGAAAGACCCAGTACTTC.